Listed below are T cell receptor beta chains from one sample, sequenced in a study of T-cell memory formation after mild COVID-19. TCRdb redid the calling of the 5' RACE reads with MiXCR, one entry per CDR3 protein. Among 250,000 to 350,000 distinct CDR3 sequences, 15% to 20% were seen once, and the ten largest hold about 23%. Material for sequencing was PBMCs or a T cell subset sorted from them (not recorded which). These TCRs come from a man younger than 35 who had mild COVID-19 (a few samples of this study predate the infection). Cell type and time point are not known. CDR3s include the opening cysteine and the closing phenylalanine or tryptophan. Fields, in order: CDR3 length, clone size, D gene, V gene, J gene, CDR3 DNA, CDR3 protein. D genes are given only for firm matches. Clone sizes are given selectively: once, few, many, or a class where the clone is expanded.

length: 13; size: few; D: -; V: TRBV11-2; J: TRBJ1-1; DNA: TGTGCCAGCAGCTTAGTGCACAGCACTGAAGCTTTCTTT; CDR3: CASSLVHSTEAFF
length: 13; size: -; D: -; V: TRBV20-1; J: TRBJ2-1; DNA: TGCAGTGCTAGGTACAGGGTCGACAATGAGCAGTTCTTC; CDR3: CSARYRVDNEQFF
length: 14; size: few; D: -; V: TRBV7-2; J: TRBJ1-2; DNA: TGTGCCAGCAGCTTCGGCGCAGCCTACTATGGCTACACCTTC; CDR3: CASSFGAAYYGYTF
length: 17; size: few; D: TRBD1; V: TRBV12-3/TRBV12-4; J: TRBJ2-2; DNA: TGTGCCAGCAGTTTCCCCGCCGGGACAGGGATGTCCGGGGAGCTGTTTTTT; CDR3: CASSFPAGTGMSGELFF
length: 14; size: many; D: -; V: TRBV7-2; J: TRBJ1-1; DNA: TGTGCCAGCAGCTCCGCAGCCGGGCGGACTGAAGCTTTCTTT; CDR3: CASSSAAGRTEAFF
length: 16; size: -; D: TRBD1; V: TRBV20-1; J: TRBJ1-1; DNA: TGCAGTGCTAGTTCCGGGGACAGGGGGAAGTACACTGAAGCTTTCTTT; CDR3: CSASSGDRGKYTEAFF
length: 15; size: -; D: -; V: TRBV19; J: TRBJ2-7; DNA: TGTGCCAGTAGTCGGGGCAGTACGCTGGCCTACGAGCAGTACTTC; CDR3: CASSRGSTLAYEQYF
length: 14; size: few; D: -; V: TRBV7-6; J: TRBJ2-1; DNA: TGTGCCAGCAGCTCCCGGGACGAGGGGAATGAGCAGTTCTTC; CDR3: CASSSRDEGNEQFF
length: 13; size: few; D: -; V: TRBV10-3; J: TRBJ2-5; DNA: TGTGCCATCAGACCGGGGGACATAGAGACCCAGTACTTC; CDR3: CAIRPGDIETQYF
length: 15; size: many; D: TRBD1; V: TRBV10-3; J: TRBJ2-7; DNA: TGTGCCATCAGCAGGCCGGGACAGGGGGGCTACGAGCAGTACTTC; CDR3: CAISRPGQGGYEQYF
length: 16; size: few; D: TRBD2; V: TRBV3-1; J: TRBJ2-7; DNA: TGTGCCAGCAGCCCCCCACGGGCTAGCGGAACCTACGAGCAGTACTTC; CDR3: CASSPPRASGTYEQYF
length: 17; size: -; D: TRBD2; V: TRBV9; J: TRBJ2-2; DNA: TGTGCCAGCAGCGTAGACCCCGCGGGGGGGCGCACCGGGGAGCTGTTTTTT; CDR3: CASSVDPAGGRTGELFF
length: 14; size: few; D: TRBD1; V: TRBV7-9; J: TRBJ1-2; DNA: TGTGCCAGCAGTTACAGGGGGCTCAACTATGGCTACACCTTC; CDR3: CASSYRGLNYGYTF
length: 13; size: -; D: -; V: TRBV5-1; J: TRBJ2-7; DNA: TGCGCCAGCAGCTTGGTACCCAGTGATGAGCAGTACTTC; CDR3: CASSLVPSDEQYF
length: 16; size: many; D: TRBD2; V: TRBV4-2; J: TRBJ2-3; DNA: TGTGCCAGCAGCCCGCGGACTAGCGGGGCGGTAGATACGCAGTATTTT; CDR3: CASSPRTSGAVDTQYF
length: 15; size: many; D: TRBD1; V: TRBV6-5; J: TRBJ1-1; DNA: TGTGCCAGCTCAGGACAGGGGGCAGGTGACACTGAAGCTTTCTTT; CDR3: CASSGQGAGDTEAFF
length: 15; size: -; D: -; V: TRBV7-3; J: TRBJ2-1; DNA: TGTGCCAGCAGCTCGGGGCCCCCATCCTACAATGAGCAGTTCTTC; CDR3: CASSSGPPSYNEQFF
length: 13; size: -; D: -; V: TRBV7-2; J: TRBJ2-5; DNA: TGTGCCAGCAGCTTAGTCCCGCAGGAGACCCAGTACTTC; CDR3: CASSLVPQETQYF
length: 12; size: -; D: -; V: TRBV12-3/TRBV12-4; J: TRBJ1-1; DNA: TGTGCCATCTGGAGATGGGGTGGTGAAGCTTTCTTT; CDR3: CAIWRWGGEAFF
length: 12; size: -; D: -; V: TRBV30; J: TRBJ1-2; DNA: TGTGCCTGGAGTAGGGGGGCTAATGGCTACACCTTC; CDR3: CAWSRGANGYTF